The 2 T cell receptor beta chains below were found in one sample sequenced in a study of blood T cell repertoires in COVID-19. Libraries were prepared by immunoSEQ multiplex PCR; TCRdb keeps only in-frame clonotypes and omits some of them. The sample contains a few hundred thousand clones, roughly nine tenths of which appear only once. Sequences were obtained from peripheral blood. These receptor sequences come from a woman aged 40 to 49 who had recovered from COVID-19.

This rearrangement joins TRBV7-7 to TRBJ2-2, with 9 bases fitting TRBD1. The CDR3 loop spans 17 amino acids. The J segment lost 5 bases and the V segment lost 2 bases, leaving 9 bases of the junction unmatched. CDR1 is SSHAT, CDR2 FNYEAQ, per germline (reference sequence). This chain's CDR3 is CASSLRPGQGFTGELFF. The CDR3 coding sequence is TGTGCCAGCAGCTTACGCCCGGGACAGGGCTTTACCGGGGAGCTGTTTTTT.

The J gene is TRBJ1-1, the V gene TRBV6-2 or TRBV6-3; D call uncertain. CDR1 MNHEY and CDR2 SVGEGT come from the germline V gene. Trimming pared 2 bases from V and 1 base from J, leaving 8 bases between. The length of the CDR3 is 14 residues. CDR3 coding DNA: TGTGCCAGCAGTTACGCAACACCGAACACTGAAGCTTTCTTT. It encodes CASSYATPNTEAFF.